This T cell receptor beta chain is from a study of CD8 T cells in Susac syndrome. It was with random hexamers that about 0.45 to 1 ug RNA was reverse transcribed. TCR beta CDR3 was amplified by immunoSEQ multiplex PCR. This amplification extended across 54 Vbeta and 13 Jbeta segments. TCRdb fed the immunoSEQ multiplex PCR reads into MiXCR, producing one record per CDR3 protein. The sample records about 130,000 distinct CDR3 sequences, over 90% being singletons. The CDR3 spans 14 residues. Trimming cost V 7 bases and J 8 bases; bases outside gene matches: 10. CDR1 and CDR2 from the germline V gene are SGHVS and FNYEAQ.

The TCR was taken from a human donor with multiple sclerosis. Sequences were obtained from CD8+ T cells from PBMCs. The chain is built from TRBV7-6 and TRBJ2-1; 8 nucleotides match TRBD1. CDR3 coding DNA: TGTGCCAGCACCCCAGGGGGCAGGGTGGATGAGCAGTTCTTC. Translating gives CASTPGGRVDEQFF.